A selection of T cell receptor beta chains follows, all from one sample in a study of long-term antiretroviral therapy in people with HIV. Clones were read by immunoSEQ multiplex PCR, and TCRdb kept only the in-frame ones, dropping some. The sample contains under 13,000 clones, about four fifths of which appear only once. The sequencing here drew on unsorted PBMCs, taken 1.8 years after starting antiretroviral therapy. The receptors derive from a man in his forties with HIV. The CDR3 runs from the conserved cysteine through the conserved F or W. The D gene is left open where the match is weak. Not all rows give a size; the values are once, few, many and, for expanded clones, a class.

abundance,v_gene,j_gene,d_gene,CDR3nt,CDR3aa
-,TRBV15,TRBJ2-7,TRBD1,TGTGCCACCAGCAGAGATAGGGACAGGGTGAGTGAGCAGTACTTC,CATSRDRDRVSEQYF
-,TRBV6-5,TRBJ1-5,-,TGTGCCAGCAGTTACAGGGATTATAGTCAGCCCCAGCATTTT,CASSYRDYSQPQHF
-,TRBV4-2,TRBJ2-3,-,TGTGCCAGCAGCCAAGAAGGGCTCCAGCGCGATACGCAGTATTTT,CASSQEGLQRDTQYF
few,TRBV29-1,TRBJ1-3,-,TGCAGCGTTGAAGATCAGCGACAGATCTCTGGAAACACCATATATTTT,CSVEDQRQISGNTIYF
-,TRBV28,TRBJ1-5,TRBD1,TGTGCCAGCAGCGGCACAGGGGGCGGTCAGCCCCAGCATTTT,CASSGTGGGQPQHF
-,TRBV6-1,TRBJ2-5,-,TGTGCCAGCAGTGGGGGGTGGACGGGGCAAGAGACCCAGTACTTC,CASSGGWTGQETQYF
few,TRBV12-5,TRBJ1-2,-,TGTGCTAGTGGCTCCAACCCTTTGGGCTACACCTTC,CASGSNPLGYTF
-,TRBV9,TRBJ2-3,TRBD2,TGTGCCAGCAGCGTAAGCCTACTACTAGCGGAGAATACGCAGTATTTT,CASSVSLLLAENTQYF
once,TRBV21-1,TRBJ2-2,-,TGTGCCAGCAGCAGACCCGACCTCCGTGCCACCGGGGAGCTGTTTTTT,CASSRPDLRATGELFF
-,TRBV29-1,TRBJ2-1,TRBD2,TGCAGCGTTGAAGACGGGGGGGATTCCTACAATGAGCAGTTCTTC,CSVEDGGDSYNEQFF
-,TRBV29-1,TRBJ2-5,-,TGCAGCGTTGAAGCGGGAACGGTCCAAGAGACCCAGTACTTC,CSVEAGTVQETQYF
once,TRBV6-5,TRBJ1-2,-,TGTGCCAGCAGTTACTTTGGACGGGACGGAGAGGGCTACACCTTC,CASSYFGRDGEGYTF
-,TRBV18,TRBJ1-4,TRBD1,TGTGCCAGCTCACCGGGACAGATGGCGCCTAATGAAAAACTGTTTTTT,CASSPGQMAPNEKLFF
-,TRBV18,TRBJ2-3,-,TGTGCCAGCTCACCAGAAACAGATACGCAGTATTTT,CASSPETDTQYF
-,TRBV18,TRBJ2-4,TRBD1,TGTGCCAGCTCATCGGGACAGGGAGAGGCCAAAAACATTCAGTACTTC,CASSSGQGEAKNIQYF
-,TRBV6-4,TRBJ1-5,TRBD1,TGTGCCAGCAGTACAGGGGATAATCAGCCCCAGCATTTT,CASSTGDNQPQHF
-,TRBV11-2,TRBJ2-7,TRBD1,TGTGCCAGCACCTGGACAGGAGATTACGAGCAGTACTTC,CASTWTGDYEQYF
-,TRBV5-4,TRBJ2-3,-,TGTGCCAGCAGCCAACCACGATTTGGACAGCCGAGCACAGATACGCAGTATTTT,CASSQPRFGQPSTDTQYF
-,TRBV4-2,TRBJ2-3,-,TGTGCCAGCAGCCAATGGAGGGGAGATACGCAGTATTTT,CASSQWRGDTQYF
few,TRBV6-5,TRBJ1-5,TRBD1,TGTGCCAGCAGACGACAGGGAGGCAGCAATCAGCCCCAGCATTTT,CASRRQGGSNQPQHF
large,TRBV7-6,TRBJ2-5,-,TGTGCCAGCAGCCTGCCCGTTTGGGCCGGAGAGACCCAGTACTTC,CASSLPVWAGETQYF
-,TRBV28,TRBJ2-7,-,TGTGCCAGCAGCCCCGCCTACGAGCAGTACTTC,CASSPAYEQYF
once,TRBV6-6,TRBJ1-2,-,TGTGCCAGCAGTTACTCGAGTAATGCACCGAGGGCCGGCTACACCTTC,CASSYSSNAPRAGYTF
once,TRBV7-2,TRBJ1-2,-,TGTGCCAGCAGCCAGAACTATGGCTACACCTTC,CASSQNYGYTF
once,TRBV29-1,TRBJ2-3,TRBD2,TGCAGCGTCTCTAGCGGGAGGGCCGGTGATACGCAGTATTTT,CSVSSGRAGDTQYF
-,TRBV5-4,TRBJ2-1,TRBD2,TGTGCCAGCAGCCCCCCTGACGGGACTAGCGACAATGAGCAGTTCTTC,CASSPPDGTSDNEQFF
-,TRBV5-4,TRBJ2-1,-,TGTGCCAGCAGCTCCCCCCGGGGCAATAAAGGTAATGAGCAGTTCTTC,CASSSPRGNKGNEQFF
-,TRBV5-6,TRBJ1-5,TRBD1,TGTGCCAGCAGCTTCACTCAAAACTCACAGGGGGATCGGCCCCAGCATTTT,CASSFTQNSQGDRPQHF
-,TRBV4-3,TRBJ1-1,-,TGCGCCAGCAGCCAAGATCGCGGGGTGCGGACTGAAGCTTTCTTT,CASSQDRGVRTEAFF
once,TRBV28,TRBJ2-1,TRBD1,TGTGCCAGCAGTTTGCAGGAACAGGGGGTCCGCTTTTACAATGAGCAGTTCTTC,CASSLQEQGVRFYNEQFF
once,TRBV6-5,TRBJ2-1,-,TGTGCCAGCAGTTATAACTCCTACAATGAGCAGTTCTTC,CASSYNSYNEQFF
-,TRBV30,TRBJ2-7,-,TGTGCCTGGAGAGGGGAACAGGGAAGGCAAAGCGAGCAGTACTTC,CAWRGEQGRQSEQYF
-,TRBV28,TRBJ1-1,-,TGTGCCAGCAACTGGAGAGGTAATGAAGCTTTCTTT,CASNWRGNEAFF
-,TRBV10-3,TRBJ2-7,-,TGTGCCATCAGTGGGACGGGGTCCTACGAGCAGTACTTC,CAISGTGSYEQYF
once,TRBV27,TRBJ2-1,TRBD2,TGTGCCAGCAGTTTATCACCGATCCCGGGACTAGCGAACAATGAGCAGTTCTTC,CASSLSPIPGLANNEQFF
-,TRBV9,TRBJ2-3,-,TGTGCCAGCACTCACTTGACAGATACGCAGTATTTT,CASTHLTDTQYF
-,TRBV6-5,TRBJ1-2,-,TGTGCCAGCAGACTTACTCGGGGTGGCTACACCTTC,CASRLTRGGYTF
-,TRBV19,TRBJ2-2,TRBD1,TGTGCCAGTAGTTTCCGACAGGGGGGAACCGGGGAGCTGTTTTTT,CASSFRQGGTGELFF
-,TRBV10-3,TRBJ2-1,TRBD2,TGTGCCATCAGTGAAGCTCGCGGGAGCGATGAGCAGTTCTTC,CAISEARGSDEQFF
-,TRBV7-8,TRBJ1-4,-,TGTGCCAGCAGCCCCGGGGAAGGGGAAAAACTGTTTTTT,CASSPGEGEKLFF
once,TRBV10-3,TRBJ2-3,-,TGTGCCATCAGTGATCGGACTAGCACAGATACGCAGTATTTT,CAISDRTSTDTQYF
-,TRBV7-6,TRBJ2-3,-,TGTGCCAGCAGCCCTACCTACGACACTGGCACAGATACGCAGTATTTT,CASSPTYDTGTDTQYF
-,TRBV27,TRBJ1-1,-,TGTGCCAGCAGAGGGAACACTGAAGCTTTCTTT,CASRGNTEAFF
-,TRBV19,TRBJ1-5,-,TGTGCCAGTAGTCACCCCGAACCAAGTAATCAGCCCCAGCATTTT,CASSHPEPSNQPQHF
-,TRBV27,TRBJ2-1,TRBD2,TGTTTGCGGGAGAGACTACCCTACAATGAGCAGTTCTTC,CLRERLPYNEQFF
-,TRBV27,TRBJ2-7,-,TGTGCCAGCAGTTTATGGGCAGGATCCTCCTACGAGCAGTACTTC,CASSLWAGSSYEQYF
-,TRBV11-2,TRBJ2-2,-,TGTGCCAGCAGCTTAGTCGGGGGAACCGGGGAGCTGTTTTTT,CASSLVGGTGELFF
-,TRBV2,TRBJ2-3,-,TGTGCCAGCAGTACCGGGGGTCTCCCCACAGATACGCAGTATTTT,CASSTGGLPTDTQYF
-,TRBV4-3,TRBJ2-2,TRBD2,TGCGCCAGCAGCCAAGAAACCCTTCAGACTAGCGGGGGCACCGGGGAGCTGTTTTTT,CASSQETLQTSGGTGELFF
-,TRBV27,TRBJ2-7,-,TGTGCCACCCAACCGGGGTACTCCTACGAGCAGTACTTC,CATQPGYSYEQYF
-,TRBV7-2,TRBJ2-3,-,TGTGCCAGCAGAGGACCCAACACAGATACGCAGTATTTT,CASRGPNTDTQYF
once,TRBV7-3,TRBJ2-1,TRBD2,TGTGCCAGCAGCATATTAGCGGGGAGCTCCTACAATGAGCAGTTCTTC,CASSILAGSSYNEQFF
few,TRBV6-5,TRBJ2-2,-,TGTGCCAGCAGTTACTCGAACAGGGCGAGCGGGGAGCTGTTTTTT,CASSYSNRASGELFF
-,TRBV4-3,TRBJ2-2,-,TGCGCCAGTCAAGAAGTGGGTGGTAGCACCGGGGAGCTGTTTTTT,CASQEVGGSTGELFF
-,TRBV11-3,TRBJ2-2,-,TGTGCCAGCAGCTTCTTCTCCGGGGCCGGGGAGCTGTTTTTT,CASSFFSGAGELFF